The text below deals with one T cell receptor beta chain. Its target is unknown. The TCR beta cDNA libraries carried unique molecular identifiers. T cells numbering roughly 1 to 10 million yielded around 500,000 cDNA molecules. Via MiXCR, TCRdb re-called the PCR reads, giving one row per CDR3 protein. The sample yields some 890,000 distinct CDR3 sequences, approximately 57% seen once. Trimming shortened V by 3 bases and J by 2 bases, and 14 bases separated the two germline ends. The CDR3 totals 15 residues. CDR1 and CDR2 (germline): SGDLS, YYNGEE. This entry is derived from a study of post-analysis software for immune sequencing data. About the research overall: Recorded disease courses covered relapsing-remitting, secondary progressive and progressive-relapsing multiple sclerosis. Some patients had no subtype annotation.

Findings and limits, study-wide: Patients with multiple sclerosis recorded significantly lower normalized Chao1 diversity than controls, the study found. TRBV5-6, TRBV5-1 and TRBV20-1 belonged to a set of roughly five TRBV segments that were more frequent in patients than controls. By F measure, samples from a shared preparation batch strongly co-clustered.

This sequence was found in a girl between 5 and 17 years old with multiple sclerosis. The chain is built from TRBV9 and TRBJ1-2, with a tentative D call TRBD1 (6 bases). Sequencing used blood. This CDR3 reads CASSATGTLNYGYTF. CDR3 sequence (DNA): TGTGCCAGCAGCGCGACCGGGACACTCAACTATGGCTACACCTTC.